Listed below are T cell receptor beta chains from one sample, sequenced in a study of cytomegalovirus exposure and HLA in healthy donors. Sequencing used immunoSEQ multiplex PCR; TCRdb keeps in-frame clones, though not all of them. The sample consists of 100,000 to 150,000 clones, around 74% of them appearing once. Input material: PBMCs. These receptor sequences come from a woman between 45 and 65 years old in good health and CMV-seropositive. CDR3s include the opening cysteine and the closing phenylalanine or tryptophan. Fields, in order: J gene, V gene, CDR3 protein.

TRBJ2-3	TRBV2	CAGTLAGVTDTQYF
TRBJ2-3	TRBV5-1	CASSPEPGQFTDTQYF
TRBJ1-4	TRBV6-1	CASSAYRVIGEKLFF
TRBJ2-5	TRBV7-8	CASSLELQETQYF
TRBJ1-1	TRBV5-1	CASSHRPLNTEAFF
TRBJ2-7	TRBV19	CASSDRDRGRDEQYF
TRBJ1-1	TRBV19	CASLDRNTEAFF
TRBJ1-6	TRBV4-3	CASSQDREDRSPLHF
TRBJ2-1	TRBV5-4	CASSLDSYNEQFF
TRBJ1-6	TRBV4-1	CASSLSEIGTGHSPLHF
TRBJ1-2	TRBV6-1	CASRGDRGSSYGYTF